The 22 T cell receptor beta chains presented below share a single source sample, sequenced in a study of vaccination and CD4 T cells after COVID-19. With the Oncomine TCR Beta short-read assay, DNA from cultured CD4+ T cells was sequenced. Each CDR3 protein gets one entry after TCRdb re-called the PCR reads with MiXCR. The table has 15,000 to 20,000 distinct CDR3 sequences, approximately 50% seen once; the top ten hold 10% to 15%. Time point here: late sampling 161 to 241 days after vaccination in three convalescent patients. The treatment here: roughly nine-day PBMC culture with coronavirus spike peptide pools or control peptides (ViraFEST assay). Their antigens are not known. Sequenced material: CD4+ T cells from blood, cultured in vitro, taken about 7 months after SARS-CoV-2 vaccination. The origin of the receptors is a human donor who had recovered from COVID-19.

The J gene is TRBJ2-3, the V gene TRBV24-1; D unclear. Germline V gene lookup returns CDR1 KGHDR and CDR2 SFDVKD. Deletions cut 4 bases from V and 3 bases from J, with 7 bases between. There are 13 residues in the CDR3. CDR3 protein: CATSEGGTDTQYF. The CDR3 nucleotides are TGTGCCACCAGTGAAGGCGGAACAGATACGCAGTATTTT.

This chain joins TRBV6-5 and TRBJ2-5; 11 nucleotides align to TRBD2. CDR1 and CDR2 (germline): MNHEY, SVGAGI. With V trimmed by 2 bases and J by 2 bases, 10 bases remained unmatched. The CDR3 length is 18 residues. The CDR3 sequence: CASSYGLAGGPEQETQYF. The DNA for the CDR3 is TGTGCCAGCAGTTACGGGCTAGCGGGAGGACCGGAACAAGAGACCCAGTACTTC.

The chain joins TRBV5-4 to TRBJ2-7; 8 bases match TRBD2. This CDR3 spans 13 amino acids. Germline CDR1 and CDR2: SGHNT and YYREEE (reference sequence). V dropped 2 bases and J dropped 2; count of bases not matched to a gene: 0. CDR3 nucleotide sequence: TGTGCCAGCAGCTTCGGGGGGGCCTACGAGCAGTACTTC. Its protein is CASSFGGAYEQYF.

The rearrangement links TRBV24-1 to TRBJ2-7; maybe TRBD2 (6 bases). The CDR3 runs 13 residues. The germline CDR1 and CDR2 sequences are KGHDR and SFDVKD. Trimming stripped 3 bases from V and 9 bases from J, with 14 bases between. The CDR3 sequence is CATSDGGIVGQYF. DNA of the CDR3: TGTGCCACCAGTGATGGCGGGATAGTGGGGCAGTACTTC.

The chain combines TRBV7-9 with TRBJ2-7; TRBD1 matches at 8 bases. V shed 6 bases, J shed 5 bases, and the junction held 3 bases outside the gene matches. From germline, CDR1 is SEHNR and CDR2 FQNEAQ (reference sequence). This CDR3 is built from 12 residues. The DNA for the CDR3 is TGTGCCAGCAGTCAGGACAGGGACGAGCAGTACTTC. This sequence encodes CASSQDRDEQYF. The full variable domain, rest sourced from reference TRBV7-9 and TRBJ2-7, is DTGVSQNPRHKITKRGQNVTFRCDPISEHNRLYWYRQTLGQGPEFLTYFQNEAQLEKSRLLSDRFSAERPKGSFSTLEIQRTEQGDSAMYLCASSQDRDEQYFGPGTRLTVT.

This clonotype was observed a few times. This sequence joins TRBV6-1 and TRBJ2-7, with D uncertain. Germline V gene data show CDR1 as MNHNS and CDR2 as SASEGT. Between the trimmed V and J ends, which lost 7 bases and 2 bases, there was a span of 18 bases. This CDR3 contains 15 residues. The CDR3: CASTAQFDPTYEQYF. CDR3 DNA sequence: TGTGCCAGCACAGCACAATTCGACCCCACCTACGAGCAGTACTTC.

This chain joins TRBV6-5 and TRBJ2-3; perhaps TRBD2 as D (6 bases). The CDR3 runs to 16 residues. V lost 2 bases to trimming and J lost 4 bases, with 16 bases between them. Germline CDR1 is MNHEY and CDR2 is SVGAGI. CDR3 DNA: TGTGCCAGCAGTTACAATATGGCAGGGAGGCCAGATACGCAGTATTTT. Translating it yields CASSYNMAGRPDTQYF.

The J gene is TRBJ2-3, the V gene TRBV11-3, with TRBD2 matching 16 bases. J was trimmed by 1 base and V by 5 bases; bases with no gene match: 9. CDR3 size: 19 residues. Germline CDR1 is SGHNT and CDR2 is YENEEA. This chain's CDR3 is CASSRRGTSGRGGTDTQYF. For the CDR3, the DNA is TGTGCCAGCAGCCGACGCGGGACTAGCGGGAGGGGTGGCACAGATACGCAGTATTTT.

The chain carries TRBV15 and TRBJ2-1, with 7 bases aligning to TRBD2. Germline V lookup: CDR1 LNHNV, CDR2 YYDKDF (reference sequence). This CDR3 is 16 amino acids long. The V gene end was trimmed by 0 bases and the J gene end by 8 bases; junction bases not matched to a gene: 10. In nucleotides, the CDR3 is TGTGCCACCAGCAGAGATACTAGCGAGACTGTAGATGAGCAGTTCTTC. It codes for CATSRDTSETVDEQFF.

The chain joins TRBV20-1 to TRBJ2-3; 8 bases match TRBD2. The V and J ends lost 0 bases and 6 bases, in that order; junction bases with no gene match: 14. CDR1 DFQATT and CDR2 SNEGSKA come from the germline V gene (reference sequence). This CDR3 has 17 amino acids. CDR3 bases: TGCAGTGCTAGAGATAGGCTAGCGGGCCTCCACGGGGATACGCAGTATTTT. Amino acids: CSARDRLAGLHGDTQYF.

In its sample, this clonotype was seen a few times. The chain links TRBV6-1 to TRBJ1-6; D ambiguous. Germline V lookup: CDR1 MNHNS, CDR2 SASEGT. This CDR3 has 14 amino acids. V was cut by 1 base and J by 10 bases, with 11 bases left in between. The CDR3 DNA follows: TGTGCCAGCAGTGAAGTCGGTAGAAGATCACCCCTCCACTTT. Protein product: CASSEVGRRSPLHF.

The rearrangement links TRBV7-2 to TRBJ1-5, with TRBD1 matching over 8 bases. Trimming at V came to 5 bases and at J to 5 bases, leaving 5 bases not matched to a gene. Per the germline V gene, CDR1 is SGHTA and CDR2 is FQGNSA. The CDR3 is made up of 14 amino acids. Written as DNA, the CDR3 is TGTGCCAGCAGCCCAGGGGGCGGATATCAGCCCCAGCATTTT. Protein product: CASSPGGGYQPQHF.

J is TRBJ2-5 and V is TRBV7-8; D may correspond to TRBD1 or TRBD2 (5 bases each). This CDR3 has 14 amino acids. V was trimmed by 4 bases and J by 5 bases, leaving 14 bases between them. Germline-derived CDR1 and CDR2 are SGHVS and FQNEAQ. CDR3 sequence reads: CASSSLRGAETQYF. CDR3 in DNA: TGTGCCAGCAGCTCCCTTCGGGGCGCCGAGACCCAGTACTTC.

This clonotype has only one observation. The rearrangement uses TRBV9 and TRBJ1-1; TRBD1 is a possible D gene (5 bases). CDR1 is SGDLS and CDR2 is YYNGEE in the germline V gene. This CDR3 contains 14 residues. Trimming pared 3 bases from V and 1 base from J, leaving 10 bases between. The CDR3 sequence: CASSAGAANTEAFF. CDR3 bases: TGTGCCAGCAGCGCCGGGGCGGCGAACACTGAAGCTTTCTTT.

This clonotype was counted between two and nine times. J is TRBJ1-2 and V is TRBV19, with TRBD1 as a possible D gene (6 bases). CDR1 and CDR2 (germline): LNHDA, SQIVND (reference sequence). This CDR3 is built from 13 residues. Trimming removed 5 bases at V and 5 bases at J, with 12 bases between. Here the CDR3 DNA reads TGTGCCAGTAGTGTTACAGGGAGGTATGGCTACACCTTC. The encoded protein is CASSVTGRYGYTF. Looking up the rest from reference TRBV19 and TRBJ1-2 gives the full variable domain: DGGITQSPKYLFRKEGQNVTLSCEQNLNHDAMYWYRQDPGQGLRLIYYSQIVNDFQKGDIAEGYSVSREKKESFPLTVTSAQKNPTAFYLCASSVTGRYGYTFGSGTRLTVV.

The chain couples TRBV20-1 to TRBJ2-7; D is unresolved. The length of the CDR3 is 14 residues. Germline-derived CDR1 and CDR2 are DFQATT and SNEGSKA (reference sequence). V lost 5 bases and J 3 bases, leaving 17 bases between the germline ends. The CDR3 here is CSARPHRAFYEQYF. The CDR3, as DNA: TGCAGTGCTCGCCCCCACAGAGCTTTCTACGAGCAGTACTTC.

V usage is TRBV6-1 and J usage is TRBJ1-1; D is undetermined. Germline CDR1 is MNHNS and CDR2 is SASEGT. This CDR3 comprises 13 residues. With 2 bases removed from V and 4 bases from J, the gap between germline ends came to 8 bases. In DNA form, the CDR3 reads TGTGCCAGCAGTGAATTGAGGGTCACTGAAGCTTTCTTT. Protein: CASSELRVTEAFF.

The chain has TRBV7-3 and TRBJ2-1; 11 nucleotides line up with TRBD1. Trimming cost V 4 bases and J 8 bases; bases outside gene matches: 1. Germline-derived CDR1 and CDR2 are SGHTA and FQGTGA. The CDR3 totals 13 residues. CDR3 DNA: TGTGCCAGCAGCTGGGGACAGGGGGATGAGCAGTTCTTC. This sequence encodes CASSWGQGDEQFF.

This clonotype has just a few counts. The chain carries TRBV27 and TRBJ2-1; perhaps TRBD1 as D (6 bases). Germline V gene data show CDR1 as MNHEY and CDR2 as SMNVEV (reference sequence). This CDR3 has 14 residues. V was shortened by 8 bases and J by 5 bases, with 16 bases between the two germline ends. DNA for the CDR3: TGTGCCAGCCTTAATCGGGCAGGGGACAATGAGCAGTTCTTC. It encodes CASLNRAGDNEQFF.

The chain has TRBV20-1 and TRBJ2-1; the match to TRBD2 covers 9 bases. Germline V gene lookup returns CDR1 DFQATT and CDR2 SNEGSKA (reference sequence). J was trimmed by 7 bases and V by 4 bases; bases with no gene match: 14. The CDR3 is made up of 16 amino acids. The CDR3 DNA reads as TGCAGTGCTACCTTGATAGCGGGAGCGACTGGGAATGAGCAGTTCTTC. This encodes CSATLIAGATGNEQFF.

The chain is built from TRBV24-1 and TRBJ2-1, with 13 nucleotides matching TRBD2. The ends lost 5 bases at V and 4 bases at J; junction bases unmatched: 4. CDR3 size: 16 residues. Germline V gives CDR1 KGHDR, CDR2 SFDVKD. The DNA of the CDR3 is TGTGCCACCAGTGGGGGACTAGCGGGGCCATACAATGAGCAGTTCTTC. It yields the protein CATSGGLAGPYNEQFF.

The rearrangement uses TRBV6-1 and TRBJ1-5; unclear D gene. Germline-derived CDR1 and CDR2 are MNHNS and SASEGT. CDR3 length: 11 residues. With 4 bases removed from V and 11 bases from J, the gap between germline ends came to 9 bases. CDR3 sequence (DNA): TGTGCCAGCAGTGGATTTAAGTCCCAGCATTTT. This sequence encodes CASSGFKSQHF.